The present TCR beta chain was sequenced within a study of technical replicates of blood from a few donors. TCRdb's table, derived via immunoSEQ multiplex PCR, lists solely in-frame clones and lacks some. The sample has 51,000 or so clones, 92% seen once. The CDR3 runs to 14 residues. The ends lost 4 bases at V and 8 bases at J; junction bases unmatched: 8. Germline V gene sequence: CDR1 LNHNV, CDR2 YYDKDF (reference sequence). V is TRBV15 and J is TRBJ1-2; 9 nucleotides match TRBD1. This clonotype originated in a human donor in good health. Some clones in this sample may be carry-over from other donors' samples. The sequenced sample was PBMCs. CDR3 in amino acids: CATSTGQGMEGYTF. CDR3 bases: TGTGCCACCAGCACGGGACAGGGAATGGAGGGCTACACCTTC. Full variable domain (rest looked up from reference TRBV15 and TRBJ1-2): DAMVIQNPRYQVTQFGKPVTLSCSQTLNHNVMYWYQQKSSQAPKLLFHYYDKDFNNEADTPDNFQSRRPNTSFCFLDIRSPGLGDTAMYLCATSTGQGMEGYTFGSGTRLTVV.